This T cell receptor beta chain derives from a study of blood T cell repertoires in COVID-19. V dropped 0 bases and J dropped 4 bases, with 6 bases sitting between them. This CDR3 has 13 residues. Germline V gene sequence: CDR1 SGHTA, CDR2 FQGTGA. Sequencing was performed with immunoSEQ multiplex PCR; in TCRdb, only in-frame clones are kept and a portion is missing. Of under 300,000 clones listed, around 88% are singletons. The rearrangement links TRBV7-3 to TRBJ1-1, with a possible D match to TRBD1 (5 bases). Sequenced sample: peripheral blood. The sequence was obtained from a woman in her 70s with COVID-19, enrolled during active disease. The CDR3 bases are TGTGCCAGCAGCTTAACTAGGGGCACTGAAGCTTTCTTT. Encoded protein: CASSLTRGTEAFF.